The sequence of this T cell receptor (beta chain) was determined in a study of radiation and T cells in renal cell carcinoma. Whole-study findings and limits: In nephrectomy-only tumors, top 100 clonotypes averaged 43%, versus approximately 50% irradiated.

Turning to this clone: Its antigen is not known.

V gave up 5 bases and J gave up 2 bases; unmatched junction bases: 3. Germline V lookup: CDR1 GTSNPN, CDR2 SVGIG (reference sequence). The CDR3 sequence is 13 residues long. TCRdb's table, derived via immunoSEQ multiplex PCR, lists solely in-frame clones and lacks some. The sample holds some 20,000 clones; about 61% are singletons and the top ten take 33%. This sample's treatment: treatment-naive control, cytoreductive nephrectomy. The patient's renal cell carcinoma had clear cell pathology. This sequence joins TRBV30 and TRBJ2-3; 8 bases map to TRBD1. This TCR derives from a middle-aged man with renal cell carcinoma. Sequencing used tumor tissue, obtained from a patient whose treatment was nephrectomy without radiotherapy. CDR3 region: CAWADRVTDTQYF. The CDR3 region has the DNA TGTGCCTGGGCGGACAGGGTCACAGATACGCAGTATTTT.